This TCR beta chain emerged from a study of T cell repertoires in cytomegalovirus infection. The length of the CDR3 is 12 residues. Trimming cost V 6 bases and J 5 bases, with 11 bases left between them. Per germline, CDR1 SNHLY and CDR2 FYNNEI. Study-wide results and caveats: The ex vivo response was dominated by HLA-C-restricted CMV-specific TCR beta clonotypes.

This clonotype was seen only a few times. Antigen unknown. TCRdb re-called the reads through MiXCR, storing one row per CDR3 protein. The sample lists under 90,000 distinct CDR3 sequences, 20% to 25% occurring once. This TCR was sampled from a human donor in good health (CMV status not recorded). Some clones in this sample may be carry-over from other donors' samples. The chain has TRBV2 and TRBJ2-7; no definite D call. The sequencing input was PBMCs, sequenced either directly or after in vitro stimulation (not recorded which). CDR3 sequence (DNA): TGTGCCAGCAGCCCCAGGTCTAACGAGCAGTACGTC. This translates into CASSPRSNEQYV.